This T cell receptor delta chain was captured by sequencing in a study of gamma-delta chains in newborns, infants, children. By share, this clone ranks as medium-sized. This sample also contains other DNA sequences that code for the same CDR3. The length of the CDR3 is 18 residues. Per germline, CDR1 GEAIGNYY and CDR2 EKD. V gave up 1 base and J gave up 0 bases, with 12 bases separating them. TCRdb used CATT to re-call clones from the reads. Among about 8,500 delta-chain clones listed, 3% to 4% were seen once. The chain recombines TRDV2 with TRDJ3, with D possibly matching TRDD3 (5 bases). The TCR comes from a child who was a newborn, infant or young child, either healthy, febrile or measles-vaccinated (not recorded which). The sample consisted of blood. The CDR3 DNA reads TGTGCCTGTGACACAATGGGGACTTTCTCCTGGGACACCCGACAGATGTTTTTC. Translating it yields CACDTMGTFSWDTRQMFF.